This T cell receptor (beta chain) was recovered during a study of cytomegalovirus exposure and HLA in healthy donors. General study findings and limits: Previously analyzed data showed that most TCR beta V segments were productive at a frequency of about 87% or about 30%. TCR beta chains numbering approximately 150 were designated cytomegalovirus-associated.

About this clone: What it binds is not known.

The CDR3 contains 18 residues. Deletions cut 0 bases from V and 7 bases from J, with 23 bases between. CDR1 is SGDLS, CDR2 YYNGEE, per germline. With 60 Vbeta and 13 Jbeta primers, the PCR was carried out. Sequencing used immunoSEQ multiplex PCR; TCRdb keeps in-frame clones, though not all of them. The top ten hold 0.25% to 0.3% of the sample, which has 150,000 to 200,000 clones, about four fifths seen once. The clonotype originates from a boy younger than 18 in good health and CMV-seronegative. This chain uses TRBV9 with TRBJ2-1, with D possibly being TRBD1 (6 bases). The sequenced sample consisted of PBMCs. The CDR3 nucleotides are TGTGCCAGCAGCGTAGAATCTTGGGGGCAGGGAGAGGGGAATGAGCAGTTCTTC. This translates into CASSVESWGQGEGNEQFF.